A selection of T cell receptor beta chains follows, all from one sample in a study of blood T cell repertoires in COVID-19. Assay: immunoSEQ multiplex PCR; the TCRdb copy retains only in-frame clones and omits some. The sample has 400,000 or so clones, roughly 90% seen once; the top ten hold about 1.4%. Sequencing was performed on peripheral blood. Source of these receptors: a middle-aged woman with COVID-19, enrolled during active disease. Each CDR3 is given with its conserved first and last residue. D genes are given only for firm matches. Part of the rows lack a size; the others show once, few, many or a class for expanded clones.

length	D	size	J	V	CDR3	DNA
14	-	once	TRBJ2-2	TRBV6-6	CASSYWQNTGELFF	TGTGCCAGCAGTTACTGGCAGAACACCGGGGAGCTGTTTTTT
15	TRBD1	-	TRBJ2-1	TRBV5-1	CASSLTQTGKGEQFF	TGCGCCAGCAGCTTAACTCAGACAGGGAAAGGCGAGCAGTTCTTC
15	-	-	TRBJ2-3	TRBV6-5	CASTRAGASTDTQYF	TGTGCCAGCACTCGGGCAGGGGCTAGCACAGATACGCAGTATTTT
17	TRBD1	-	TRBJ1-5	TRBV19	CASSIGWTGDSNQPQHF	TGTGCCAGTAGTATAGGGTGGACAGGCGATAGCAATCAGCCCCAGCATTTT
18	-	-	TRBJ2-6	TRBV7-3	CASSFRTVTFSGANVLTF	TGTGCCAGCAGCTTTCGGACAGTCACCTTCTCTGGGGCCAACGTCCTGACTTTC
16	TRBD1	-	TRBJ2-3	TRBV9	CASSVAPGQGADTQYF	TGTGCCAGCAGCGTAGCCCCAGGACAGGGGGCAGATACGCAGTATTTT
14	TRBD1	-	TRBJ2-7	TRBV5-1	CASSPRTGDYEQYF	TGCGCCAGCAGCCCCCGGACAGGGGACTACGAGCAGTACTTC
15	-	once	TRBJ2-7	TRBV3-1/TRBV3-2	CASSQDQGGPYEQYF	TGTGCCAGCAGCCAAGATCAGGGAGGACCCTACGAGCAGTACTTC
16	-	-	TRBJ1-6	TRBV30	CARRRGDGNNNSPLHF	TGTGCCCGTCGACGGGGGGACGGAAACAATAATTCACCCCTCCACTTT
13	-	-	TRBJ2-1	TRBV28	CASIDRRNNEQFF	TGTGCCAGCATCGACAGGAGAAACAATGAGCAGTTCTTC
13	-	-	TRBJ1-1	TRBV12-5	CASGPGANTEAFF	TGTGCTAGTGGCCCAGGGGCCAACACTGAAGCTTTCTTT
14	TRBD2	-	TRBJ2-7	TRBV11-1	CASSFRGRVDEQYF	TGTGCCAGCAGCTTCAGAGGGAGGGTCGACGAGCAGTACTTC
13	TRBD1	-	TRBJ1-4	TRBV2	CASTRDRGEKLFF	TGTGCCAGCACTCGGGACAGGGGTGAAAAACTGTTTTTT
14	TRBD1	-	TRBJ1-5	TRBV6-5	CASSQDRVSQPQHF	TGTGCCAGCAGTCAGGACAGGGTGAGTCAGCCCCAGCATTTT
13	TRBD1	-	TRBJ1-2	TRBV7-2	CASSPGTVYGYTF	TGTGCCAGCAGCCCCGGGACAGTTTATGGCTACACCTTC